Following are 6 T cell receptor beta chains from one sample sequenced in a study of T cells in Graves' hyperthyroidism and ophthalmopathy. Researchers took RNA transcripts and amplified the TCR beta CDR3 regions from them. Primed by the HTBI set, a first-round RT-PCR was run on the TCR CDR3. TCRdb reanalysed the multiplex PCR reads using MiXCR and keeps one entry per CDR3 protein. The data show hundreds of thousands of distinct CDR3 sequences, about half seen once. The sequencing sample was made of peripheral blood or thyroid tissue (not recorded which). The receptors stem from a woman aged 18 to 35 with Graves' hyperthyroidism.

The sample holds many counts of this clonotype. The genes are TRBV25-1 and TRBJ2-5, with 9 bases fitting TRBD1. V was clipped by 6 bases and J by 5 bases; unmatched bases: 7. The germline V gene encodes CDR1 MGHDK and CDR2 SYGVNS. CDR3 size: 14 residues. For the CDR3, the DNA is TGTGCCAGCAGCCGACAGGGGGTTAGGGAGACCCAGTACTTC. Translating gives CASSRQGVRETQYF.

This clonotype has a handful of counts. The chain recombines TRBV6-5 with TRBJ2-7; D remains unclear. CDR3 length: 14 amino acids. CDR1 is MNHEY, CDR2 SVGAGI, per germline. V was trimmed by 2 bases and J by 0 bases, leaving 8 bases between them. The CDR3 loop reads CASSYRLSSYEQYF. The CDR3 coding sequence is TGTGCCAGCAGTTACCGACTGAGCTCCTACGAGCAGTACTTC.

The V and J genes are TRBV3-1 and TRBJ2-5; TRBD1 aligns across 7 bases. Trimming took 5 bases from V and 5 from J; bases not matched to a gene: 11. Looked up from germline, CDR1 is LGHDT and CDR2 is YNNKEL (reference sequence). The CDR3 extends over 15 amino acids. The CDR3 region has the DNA TGTGCCAGCAGCTTTCGGAACAGGGGCGACGAGACCCAGTACTTC. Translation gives CASSFRNRGDETQYF.

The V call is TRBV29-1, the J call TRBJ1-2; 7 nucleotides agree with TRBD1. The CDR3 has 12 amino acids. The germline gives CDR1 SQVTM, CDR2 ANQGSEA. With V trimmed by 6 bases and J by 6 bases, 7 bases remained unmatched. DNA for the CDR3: TGCAGCGTCGGCTTGACAGGGAATGGCTACACCTTC. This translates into CSVGLTGNGYTF.

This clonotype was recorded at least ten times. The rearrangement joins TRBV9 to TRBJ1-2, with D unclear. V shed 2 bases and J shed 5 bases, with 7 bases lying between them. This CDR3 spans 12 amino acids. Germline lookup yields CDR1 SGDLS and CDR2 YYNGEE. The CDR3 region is CASSVGRYGYTF. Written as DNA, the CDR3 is TGTGCCAGCAGCGTCGGGCGGTATGGCTACACCTTC.

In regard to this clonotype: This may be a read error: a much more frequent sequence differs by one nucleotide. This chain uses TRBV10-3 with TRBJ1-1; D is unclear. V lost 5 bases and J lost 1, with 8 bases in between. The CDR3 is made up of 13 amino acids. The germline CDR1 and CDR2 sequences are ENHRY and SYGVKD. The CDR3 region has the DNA TGTGCCATCAGTTACGTGGAGAACACTGAAGCTTTCTTT. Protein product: CAISYVENTEAFF.